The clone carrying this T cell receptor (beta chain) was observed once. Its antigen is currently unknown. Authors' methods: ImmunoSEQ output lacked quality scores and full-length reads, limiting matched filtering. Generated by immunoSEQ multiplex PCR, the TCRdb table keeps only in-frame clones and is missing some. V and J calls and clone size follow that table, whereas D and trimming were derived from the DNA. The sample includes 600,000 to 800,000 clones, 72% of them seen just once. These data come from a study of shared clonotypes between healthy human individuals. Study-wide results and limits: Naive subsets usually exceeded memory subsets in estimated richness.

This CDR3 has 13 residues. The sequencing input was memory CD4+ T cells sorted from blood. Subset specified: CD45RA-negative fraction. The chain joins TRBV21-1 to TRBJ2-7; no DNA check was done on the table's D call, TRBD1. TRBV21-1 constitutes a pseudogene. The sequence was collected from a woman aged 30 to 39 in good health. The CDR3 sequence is CASSKLTGAEQYF. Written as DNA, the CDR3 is TGTGCCAGCAGCAAGTTGACAGGAGCCGAGCAGTACTTC.